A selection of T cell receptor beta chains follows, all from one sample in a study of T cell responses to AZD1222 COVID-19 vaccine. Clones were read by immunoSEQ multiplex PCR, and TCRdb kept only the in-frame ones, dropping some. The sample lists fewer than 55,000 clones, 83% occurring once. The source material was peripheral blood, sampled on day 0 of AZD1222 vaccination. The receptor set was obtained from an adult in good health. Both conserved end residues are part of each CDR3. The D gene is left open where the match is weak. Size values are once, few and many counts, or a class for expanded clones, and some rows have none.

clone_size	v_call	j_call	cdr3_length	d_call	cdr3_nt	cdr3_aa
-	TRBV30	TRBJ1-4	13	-	TGTGCCTGGAGTCAGGACCGTAATGAAAAACTGTTTTTT	CAWSQDRNEKLFF
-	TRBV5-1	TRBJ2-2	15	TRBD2	TGCGCCAGCAGCCGGAGGACTAGCAACACCGGGGAGCTGTTTTTT	CASSRRTSNTGELFF
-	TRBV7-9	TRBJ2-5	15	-	TGTGCCAGCAGCTTAAATGACGGCAGACAAGAGACCCAGTACTTC	CASSLNDGRQETQYF
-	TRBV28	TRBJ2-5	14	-	TGTGCCAGCAGTTTAAGTCGGTTTCAAGAGACCCAGTACTTC	CASSLSRFQETQYF
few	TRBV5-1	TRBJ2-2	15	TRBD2	TGCGCCAGCAGCTTTATAGCGGGAGGCACCGGGGAGCTGTTTTTT	CASSFIAGGTGELFF
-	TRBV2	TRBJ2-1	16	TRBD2	TGTGCCAGCAACCCGGGACTAGCGGGAGATTACAATGAGCAGTTCTTC	CASNPGLAGDYNEQFF
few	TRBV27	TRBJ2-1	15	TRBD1	TGTGCCAGCAGTCTAGGGACAGGGGGCAACAATGAGCAGTTCTTC	CASSLGTGGNNEQFF
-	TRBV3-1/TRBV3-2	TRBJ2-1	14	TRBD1	TGTGCCAGCAGCCAAGGATCAGGGGGCAATGAGCAGTTCTTC	CASSQGSGGNEQFF
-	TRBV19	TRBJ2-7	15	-	TGTGCCAGTAGTATGAGGGCCCAAGGATCCTACGAGCAGTACTTC	CASSMRAQGSYEQYF
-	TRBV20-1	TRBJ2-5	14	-	TGCAGTGCTAGTCCGACCGTAAGCCGGGAGACCCAGTACTTC	CSASPTVSRETQYF
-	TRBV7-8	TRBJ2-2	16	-	TGTGCCAGCAGCTTATTGAGCTACAGGCCCACCGGGGAGCTGTTTTTT	CASSLLSYRPTGELFF
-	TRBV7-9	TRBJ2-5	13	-	TGTGCCAGCAGCCCACAGGGTTGGGAGACCCAGTACTTC	CASSPQGWETQYF
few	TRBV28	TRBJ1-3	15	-	TGTGCCAGCACCCCCAGTGGTCGGTCTGGAAACACCATATATTTT	CASTPSGRSGNTIYF
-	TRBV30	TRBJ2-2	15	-	TGTGCCGGAGGGGCGGGACACGCGAACACCGGGGAGCTGTTTTTT	CAGGAGHANTGELFF
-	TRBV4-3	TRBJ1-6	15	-	TGCGCCAGCAGCGCCGGACCGGACCTTAATTCACCCCTCCACTTT	CASSAGPDLNSPLHF
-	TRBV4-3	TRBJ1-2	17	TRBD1	TGCGCCAGCAGCCAAGATAACGGGGACAGGGGCCACTATGGCTACACCTTC	CASSQDNGDRGHYGYTF
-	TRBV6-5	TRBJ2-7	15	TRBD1	TGTGCCAGCAGTACAGGGGGACAGGGGACCTACGAGCAGTACTTC	CASSTGGQGTYEQYF
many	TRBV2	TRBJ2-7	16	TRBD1	TGTGCCAGCAGCCCGGACAGGGTCAGTTCCTCCTACGAGCAGTACTTC	CASSPDRVSSSYEQYF
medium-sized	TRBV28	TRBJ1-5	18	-	TGTGCCAGCAGTCCCCTACTCCAGGGGATATCTAGCAATCAGCCCCAGCATTTT	CASSPLLQGISSNQPQHF
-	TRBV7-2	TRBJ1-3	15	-	TGTGCCAGCAGTCCACAGGTAGCTAATGGAAACACCATATATTTT	CASSPQVANGNTIYF
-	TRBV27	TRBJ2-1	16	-	TGTGCCAGCAGTTTCGTGTGGCAGGGAAGTGAGAATGAGCAGTTCTTC	CASSFVWQGSENEQFF
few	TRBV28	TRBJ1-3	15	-	TGTGCCACCTCCGGTCGGCGTTCCTCTGGAAACACCATATATTTT	CATSGRRSSGNTIYF
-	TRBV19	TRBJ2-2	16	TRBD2	TGTGCCAGTAGTAACCGGACTAGCGGGAGGTCCGGGGAGCTGTTTTTT	CASSNRTSGRSGELFF
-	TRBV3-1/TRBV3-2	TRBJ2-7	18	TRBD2	TGTGCCAGCAGCCAGCCCCTCGGGACTAGCGGAGTTTCCTACGAGCAGTACTTC	CASSQPLGTSGVSYEQYF
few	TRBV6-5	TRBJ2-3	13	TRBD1	TGTGCCAGCCGGGACAGACTCACAGATACGCAGTATTTT	CASRDRLTDTQYF
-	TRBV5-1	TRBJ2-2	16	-	TGCGCCAGCAGCTTGAGATCTTCCCCCGCTCCCGGGGAGCTGTTTTTT	CASSLRSSPAPGELFF
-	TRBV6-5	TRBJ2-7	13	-	TGTGCCAGCAGCACCAAGAGGGGCTACGAGCAGTACTTC	CASSTKRGYEQYF
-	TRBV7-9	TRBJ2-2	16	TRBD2	TGTGCCAGCAGCCCGAAAGCGGGAGGCCCGTCCGGGGAGCTGTTTTTT	CASSPKAGGPSGELFF
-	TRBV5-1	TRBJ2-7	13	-	TGCGCCAGCAGCTTGGCCTCTTCCTACGAGCAGTACTTC	CASSLASSYEQYF
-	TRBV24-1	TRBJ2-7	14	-	TGTGCCACCGCCCCCGGGACCATCTCCTACGAGCAGTACTTC	CATAPGTISYEQYF
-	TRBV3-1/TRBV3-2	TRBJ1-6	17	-	TGTGCCAGCAGCCAAGGCGGGGGAAGCTCCTATAATTCACCCCTCCACTTT	CASSQGGGSSYNSPLHF
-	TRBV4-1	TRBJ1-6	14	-	TGCGCCAGCAACGATCAGGCTAATAATTCACCCCTCCACTTT	CASNDQANNSPLHF
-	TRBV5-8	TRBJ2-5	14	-	TGTGCCACCTCGGCATGGGGCCTGAAAGAGACCCAGTACTTC	CATSAWGLKETQYF